This T cell receptor (beta chain) was sequenced for a study of response to subunit inactivated influenza vaccine. Overall study results and limits: T cells newly recruited by each seasonal influenza vaccination are few, the authors suggested.

In its sample, this clonotype was seen a few times. The antigen is undetermined. CDR3 length: 16 residues. V lost 2 bases to trimming and J lost 3 bases, with 17 bases between them. Germline CDR1 is SGHRS and CDR2 is YFSETQ. MiXCR was run by TCRdb on the RT-PCR reads, yielding one entry per CDR3 protein. The sample carries hundreds of thousands of distinct CDR3 sequences, 15% to 20% recorded once. The sequenced sample was PBMCs from blood, obtained around 5 days after vaccination. The rearrangement uses TRBV5-1 and TRBJ2-5; no clear D. This sequence originates from a man over 45 who received an inactivated influenza vaccine. The CDR3 region is CASSFLSVGVKETQYF. The CDR3 DNA is TGCGCCAGCAGCTTTTTATCGGTTGGGGTTAAAGAGACCCAGTACTTC.